This T cell receptor beta chain was found in a study of beta chain features in type 1 diabetes. The whole isolated RNA underwent reverse transcription, so sequencing captured expressed TCRB transcripts. Generated by immunoSEQ multiplex PCR, the TCRdb table keeps only in-frame clones and is missing some. The table includes around 250,000 clones, 27% detected once. V shed 2 bases and J shed 5 bases, with 9 bases lying between them. This CDR3 comprises 13 residues. Germline V CDR1 and CDR2: SGHTA, FQGNSA. At least ten counts were recorded for this clone. The clonotype originates from a man aged 25-40 years in good health. The rearrangement links TRBV7-2 to TRBJ1-1; D is unclear. Sequencing was carried out using central memory CD4+ T cells from blood. Here the CDR3 DNA reads TGTGCCAGCAGCTTAAATCCTGGGACTGAAGCTTTCTTT. This encodes CASSLNPGTEAFF.